This T cell receptor beta chain was sequenced in a study of T cell repertoires in cytomegalovirus infection. Study as a whole: Public TCR beta signatures provided an indication of both CMV infection and a matching HLA type.

In TCRdb, the reads were re-called with MiXCR into one record per CDR3 protein. Among some 250,000 distinct CDR3 sequences listed, roughly 9% were seen once. Whole-study results and caveats: Accumulated public TCR beta family frequency recognized individuals carrying CMV together with the relevant HLA. HLA-C-restricted CMV clonotypes gave the most frequent clonotype in two of eight donors.

This clonotype has at least ten counts. Its antigen is not identified. This CDR3 comprises 16 residues. Germline-derived CDR1 and CDR2 are KGHSH and LQKENI. With 3 bases removed from V and 1 base from J, the gap between germline ends came to 14 bases. The clonotype comes from a human donor in good health (CMV status not recorded). Some clones in this sample may be carry-over from other donors' samples. This chain links TRBV18 with TRBJ2-3, with D unclear. The sample taken for sequencing was PBMCs. The CDR3 DNA sequence: TGTGCCAGCTCACCCCGGCCCGGCCAGGGCACAGATACGCAGTATTTT. This sequence encodes CASSPRPGQGTDTQYF.